This T cell receptor (beta chain) was observed in a study of blood T cell repertoires in COVID-19. Turning to the study itself: The origin of the acute and convalescent COVID-19 samples was the United States, Italy and Spain.

The CDR3 contains 16 residues. The V gene end was trimmed by 5 bases and the J gene end by 2 bases; junction bases not matched to a gene: 5. CDR1 and CDR2 from the germline V gene are SGHVS and FNYEAQ. In the authors' methods: Amplification of reference gene primers provided the estimated nucleated cell counts. Profiling relied on immunoSEQ multiplex PCR, and the TCRdb table lists in-frame clones only, not all of them. From that table come the V and J calls and clone size; the DNA was used to work out D and trimming. The table records hundreds of thousands of clones, more than 80% of them present only once. Across under 25 US areas, participants ranged in age from roughly 18 to 95 years. Recovered Cohort 3 donors showed two negative PCRs, clearance, or symptom resolution.

The chain couples TRBV7-6 to TRBJ2-5, with 13 bases lining up with TRBD2. The sequenced sample was PBMCs or T cells enriched from blood (not recorded which). This TCR was sampled from a woman younger than 35 who had recovered from COVID-19. The CDR3 region is CASSRTSGGPQETQYF. The CDR3 nucleotides read TGTGCCAGCAGCCGGACTAGCGGGGGCCCGCAAGAGACCCAGTACTTC.